One T cell receptor beta chain is described in this entry. This CDR3 spans 17 amino acids. Germline CDR1 SGHTA, CDR2 FQGNSA. Eight distinct reactions (per sample) were used to make the cDNA. Template switching introduced UMIs that contain a 6-nucleotide sample barcode. Reanalyzing the 5' RACE reads, TCRdb keeps one entry per CDR3 protein, without DNA. This table lists 110,000 to 150,000 distinct CDR3 sequences. The data derive from a study of monozygotic twins with inflammatory bowel disease. The origin of this receptor is a human donor with ulcerative colitis or Crohn's disease, or a healthy co-twin of an affected twin (not recorded which). The sequencing sample was made of blood. The gene calls are TRBV7-2 and TRBJ2-1; the TRBD2 assignment by TCRdb is unverifiable without DNA. Here the CDR3 reads CASSIQSGLAGGRVQFF.